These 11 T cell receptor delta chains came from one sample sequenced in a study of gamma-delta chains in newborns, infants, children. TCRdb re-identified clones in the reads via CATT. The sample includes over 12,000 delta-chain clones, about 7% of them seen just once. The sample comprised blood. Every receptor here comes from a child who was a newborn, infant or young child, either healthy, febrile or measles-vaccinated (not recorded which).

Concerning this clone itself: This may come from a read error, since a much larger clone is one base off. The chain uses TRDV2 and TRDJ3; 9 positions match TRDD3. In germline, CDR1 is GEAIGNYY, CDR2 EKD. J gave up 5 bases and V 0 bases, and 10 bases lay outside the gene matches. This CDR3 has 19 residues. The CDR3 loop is CACDTGWGMRQGDTRQMFF. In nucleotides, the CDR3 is TGTGCCTGTGACACCGGCTGGGGGATGCGCCAGGGGGACACCCGACAGATGTTTTTC.

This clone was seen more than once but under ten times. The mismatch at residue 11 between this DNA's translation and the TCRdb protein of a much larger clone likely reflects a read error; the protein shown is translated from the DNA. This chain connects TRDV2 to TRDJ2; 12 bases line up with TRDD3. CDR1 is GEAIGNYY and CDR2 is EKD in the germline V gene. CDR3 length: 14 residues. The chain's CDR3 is CACDVLGDTALLFF. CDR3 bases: TGTGCCTGTGACGTACTGGGGGATACAGCACTACTCTTCTTT.

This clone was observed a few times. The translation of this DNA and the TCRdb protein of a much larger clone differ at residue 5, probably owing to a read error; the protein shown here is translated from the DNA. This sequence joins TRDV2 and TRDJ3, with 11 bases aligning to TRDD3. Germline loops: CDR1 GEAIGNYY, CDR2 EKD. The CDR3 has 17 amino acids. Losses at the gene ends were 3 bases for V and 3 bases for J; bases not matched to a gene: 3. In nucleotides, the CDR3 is TGTGCCTGTGACGATACTGGGGGATACTGGGACACCCGACAGATGTTTTTC. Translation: CACDDTGGYWDTRQMFF.

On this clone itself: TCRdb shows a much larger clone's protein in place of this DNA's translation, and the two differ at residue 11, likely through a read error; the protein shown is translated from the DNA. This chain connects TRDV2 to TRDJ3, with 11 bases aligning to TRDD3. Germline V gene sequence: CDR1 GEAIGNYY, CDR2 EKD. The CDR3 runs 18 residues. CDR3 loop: CACDILGDSSRDTRQMFF. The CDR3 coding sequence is TGTGCCTGTGACATACTGGGGGATAGCTCCCGGGACACCCGACAGATGTTTTTC.

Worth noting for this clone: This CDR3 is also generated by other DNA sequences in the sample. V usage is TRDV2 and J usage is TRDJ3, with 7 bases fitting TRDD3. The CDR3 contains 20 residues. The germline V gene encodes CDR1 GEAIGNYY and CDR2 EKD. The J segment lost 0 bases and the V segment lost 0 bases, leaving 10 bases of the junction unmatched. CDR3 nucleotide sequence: TGTGCCTGTGACACCGTTTATACTGGGGTAAGCTCCTGGGACACCCGACAGATGTTTTTC. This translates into CACDTVYTGVSSWDTRQMFF.

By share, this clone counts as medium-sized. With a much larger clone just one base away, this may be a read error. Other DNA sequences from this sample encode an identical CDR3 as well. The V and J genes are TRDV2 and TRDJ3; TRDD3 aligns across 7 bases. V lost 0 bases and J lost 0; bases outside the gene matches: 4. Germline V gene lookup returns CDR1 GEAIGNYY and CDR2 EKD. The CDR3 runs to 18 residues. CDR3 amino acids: CACDTVGESSWDTRQMFF. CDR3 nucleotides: TGTGCCTGTGACACCGTGGGGGAAAGCTCCTGGGACACCCGACAGATGTTTTTC.

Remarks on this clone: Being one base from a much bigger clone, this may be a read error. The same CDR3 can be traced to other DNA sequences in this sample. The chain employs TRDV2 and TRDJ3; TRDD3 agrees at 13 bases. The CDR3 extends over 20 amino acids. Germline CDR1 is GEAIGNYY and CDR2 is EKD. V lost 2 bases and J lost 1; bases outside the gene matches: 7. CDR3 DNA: TGTGCCTGTGACAAAGTACTGGGGGATACGCGATCCTGGGACACCCGACAGATGTTTTTC. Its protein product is CACDKVLGDTRSWDTRQMFF.

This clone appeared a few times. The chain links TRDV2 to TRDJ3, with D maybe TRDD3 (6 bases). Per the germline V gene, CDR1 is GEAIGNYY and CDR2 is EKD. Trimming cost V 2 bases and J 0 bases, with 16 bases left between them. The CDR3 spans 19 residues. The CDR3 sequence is CACDKLGDVSSWDTRQMFF. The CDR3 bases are TGTGCCTGTGACAAACTAGGGGATGTAAGCTCCTGGGACACCCGACAGATGTTTTTC.

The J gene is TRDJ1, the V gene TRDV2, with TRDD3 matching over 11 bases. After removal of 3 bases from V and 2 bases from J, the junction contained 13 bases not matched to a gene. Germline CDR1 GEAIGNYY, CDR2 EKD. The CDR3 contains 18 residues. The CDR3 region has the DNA TGTGCCTGTGACTCCCTTCTGGGGGATACCCCGAGTACCGATAAACTCATCTTT. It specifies CACDSLLGDTPSTDKLIF.

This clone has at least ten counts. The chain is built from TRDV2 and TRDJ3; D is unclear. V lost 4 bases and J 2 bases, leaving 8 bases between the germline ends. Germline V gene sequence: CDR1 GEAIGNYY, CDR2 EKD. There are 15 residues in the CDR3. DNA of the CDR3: TGTGCCTGTGATCAACTTGCCTGGGACACCCGACAGATGTTTTTC. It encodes CACDQLAWDTRQMFF.

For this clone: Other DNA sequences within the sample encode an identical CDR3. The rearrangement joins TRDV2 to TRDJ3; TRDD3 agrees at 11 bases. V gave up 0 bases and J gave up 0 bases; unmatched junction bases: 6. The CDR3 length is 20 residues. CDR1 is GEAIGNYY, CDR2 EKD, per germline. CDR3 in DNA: TGTGCCTGTGACACCGGGTGGGGGATACGCGCCTCCTGGGACACCCGACAGATGTTTTTC. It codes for CACDTGWGIRASWDTRQMFF.